These 5 T cell receptor beta chains originate from one sample sequenced in a study of PD-1 blockade in classical Hodgkin lymphoma. The data were produced by immunoSEQ multiplex PCR, yet TCRdb's version contains in-frame clones alone and is incomplete. The sample includes roughly 40,000 clones, roughly 70% of them seen just once. Time point described: cycle 4 day 1 (C4D1), after 5 to 7 weeks of nivolumab. No patient escaped relapse after autologous stem cell transplantation, and brentuximab vedotin exposure varied. This specimen consisted of peripheral blood mononuclear cells (PBMCs), obtained before the fourth cycle of nivolumab. All receptors derive from a human donor with classical Hodgkin lymphoma.

J is TRBJ2-7 and V is TRBV28, with D perhaps TRBD2 (6 bases). V lost 7 bases, J lost 1 base, and 20 bases lay in between. Germline assignment: CDR1 MDHEN and CDR2 SYDVKM. The CDR3 runs 16 residues. The CDR3 loop reads CASTLGGRGLSYEQYF. The CDR3 nucleotides are TGTGCCAGCACCCTCGGGGGTCGAGGGTTATCCTACGAGCAGTACTTC.

The V gene is TRBV6-5, the J gene TRBJ2-7; possible D gene TRBD1, 6 bases. In germline, CDR1 is MNHEY, CDR2 SVGAGI. The CDR3 runs to 13 residues. V lost 5 bases and J lost 8, with 16 bases in between. DNA of the CDR3: TGTGCCAGCAGTACGCCCGACAGGCCTCAGCAGTACTTC. This sequence encodes CASSTPDRPQQYF.

This clone occurred a few times. V is TRBV5-8 and J is TRBJ2-6; no clear D gene. Germline lookup yields CDR1 SGHTS and CDR2 YDEGEE. The CDR3 has 15 residues. The ends were cut back, 1 base at V and 1 base at J, with 6 bases in the middle. In nucleotides, the CDR3 is TGTGCCAGCAGCTTGAAGCCGTCTGGGGCCAACGTCCTGACTTTC. Protein product: CASSLKPSGANVLTF. Looking up the rest from reference TRBV5-8 and TRBJ2-6 gives the full variable domain: EAGVTQSPTHLIKTRGQQATLRCSPISGHTSVYWYQQALGLGLQFLLWYDEGEERNRGNFPPRFSGRQFPNYSSELNVNALELEDSALYLCASSLKPSGANVLTFGAGSRLTVL.

By share of the sample, this clone is medium-sized. The rearrangement uses TRBV2 and TRBJ1-6; TRBD1 matches 7 bases. The CDR3 has 15 residues. The V and J ends lost 4 bases and 6 bases, in that order; junction bases with no gene match: 6. Per the germline V gene, CDR1 is SNHLY and CDR2 is FYNNEI. The DNA for the CDR3 is TGTGCCAGCAGTGTCCGACAGGGAGGTAATTCACCCCTCCACTTT. Translated, it gives CASSVRQGGNSPLHF.

As for this clone: A clone one base away is much larger, so this may be a read error. The same CDR3 also results from other DNA sequences found in this sample. The chain is built from TRBV5-8 and TRBJ1-6, with D perhaps matching TRBD1 (6 bases). The germline V gene encodes CDR1 SGHTS and CDR2 YDEGEE. The CDR3 is 14 amino acids. The DNA of the CDR3 is TGTGCCAGCAGCTCTGGACAGATAAATTCACCCCTCCACTTC. Its translation is CASSSGQINSPLHF.